These T cell receptor beta chains were read from a single sample in a study of blood T cell repertoires in COVID-19. TCRdb's copy holds only in-frame clones and misses some; the assay was immunoSEQ multiplex PCR. The table has about 410,000 clones, roughly 91% seen once. Input material: PBMCs or T cells enriched from blood (not recorded which). Every receptor here comes from a woman aged 25 to 39 who had recovered from COVID-19. The CDR3 runs from the conserved cysteine through the conserved F or W. The D gene is left open where the match is weak. Where a row states a size, it is once, few, many or the class of an expanded clone; other rows omit it.

J gene | V gene | clone size | D gene | CDR3 protein | CDR3 DNA
TRBJ1-4 | TRBV5-6 | once | . | CASSLDPGTRNEKLFF | TGTGCCAGCAGCTTGGACCCCGGGACACGAAATGAAAAACTGTTTTTT
TRBJ2-1 | TRBV3-1/TRBV3-2 | once | TRBD1 | CASSQDEFWEDRGGYPYNEQFF | TGTGCCAGCAGCCAAGATGAGTTTTGGGAGGACAGGGGGGGTTACCCCTACAATGAGCAGTTCTTC
TRBJ1-2 | TRBV7-2 | . | . | CASSLEAGKKDTF | TGTGCCAGCAGCTTAGAGGCAGGGAAGAAAGACACCTTC
TRBJ2-5 | TRBV24-1 | . | TRBD1 | CATGWDRGSETQYF | TGTGCCACCGGCTGGGACAGGGGCTCGGAGACCCAGTACTTC
TRBJ1-5 | TRBV5-1 | . | . | CASSLGRNQPQHF | TGCGCCAGCAGCTTGGGCAGAAATCAGCCCCAGCATTTT
TRBJ1-2 | TRBV6-4 | . | . | CASSVEGGRGGYTF | TGTGCCAGCAGTGTCGAGGGGGGGCGCGGTGGCTACACCTTC
TRBJ2-2 | TRBV4-1 | . | . | CASSPRLTGELFF | TGCGCCAGCAGCCCAAGACTCACCGGGGAGCTGTTTTTT
TRBJ1-2 | TRBV25-1 | . | . | CASSGQPARVTF | TGTGCCAGCAGTGGACAGCCGGCTCGAGTCACCTTC
TRBJ1-3 | TRBV18 | . | . | CASSPNEGRAGNTIYF | TGTGCCAGCTCACCAAACGAGGGAAGGGCTGGAAACACCATATATTTT
TRBJ2-7 | TRBV12-3/TRBV12-4 | . | TRBD2 | CASSLRRETEQYF | TGTGCCAGCAGTTTACGGCGGGAGACCGAGCAGTACTTC
TRBJ1-5 | TRBV2 | . | . | CASSEGRGYNQPQHF | TGTGCCAGCAGTGAAGGGCGAGGTTACAATCAGCCCCAGCATTTT
TRBJ2-5 | TRBV7-2 | . | . | CASSSQETQYF | TGTGCCAGCAGCTCGCAAGAGACCCAGTACTTC
TRBJ1-5 | TRBV6-1 | . | . | CASSESPEAAQHF | TGTGCCAGCAGTGAAAGCCCGGAGGCGGCCCAGCATTTT
TRBJ1-2 | TRBV2 | . | TRBD1 | CASSPDRAGYGYTF | TGTGCCAGCTCTCCTGACAGGGCAGGCTATGGCTACACCTTC
TRBJ2-3 | TRBV5-5 | . | TRBD2 | CASSPPGRGGVNTQYF | TGTGCCAGCAGTCCCCCGGGGCGGGGGGGCGTAAATACGCAGTATTTT
TRBJ1-1 | TRBV3-1/TRBV3-2 | . | . | CASSQGSEAFF | TGTGCCAGCAGCCAGGGCAGTGAAGCTTTCTTT
TRBJ1-2 | TRBV30 | . | TRBD1 | CAWSLTAQGARGYTF | TGTGCCTGGAGTTTAACCGCACAGGGGGCGCGTGGCTACACCTTC
TRBJ2-5 | TRBV11-2 | . | . | CASSLQGRVLETQYF | TGTGCCAGCAGCTTACAGGGGCGGGTTTTAGAGACCCAGTACTTC
TRBJ1-1 | TRBV5-4 | . | . | CASSLGQSEAFF | TGTGCCAGCAGCTTGGGGCAGTCTGAAGCTTTCTTT
TRBJ2-4 | TRBV7-6 | . | . | CASSWKTVTKNIQYF | TGTGCCAGCAGCTGGAAGACAGTGACCAAAAACATTCAGTACTTC
TRBJ1-5 | TRBV7-2 | . | TRBD1 | CASSYRGEQPQHF | TGTGCCAGCAGCTACAGGGGAGAACAGCCCCAGCATTTT
TRBJ1-2 | TRBV18 | . | . | CASSLSYGGGYGYTF | TGTGCCAGCTCTCTTAGTTATGGGGGCGGCTATGGCTACACCTTC
TRBJ2-7 | TRBV28 | . | . | CASSLVGSSYEQYF | TGTGCCAGCAGTTTAGTCGGGAGCTCCTACGAGCAGTACTTC
TRBJ2-7 | TRBV7-9 | once | TRBD2 | CASSLWTSGLSSYEQYF | TGTGCCAGCAGCTTGTGGACTAGCGGACTCAGCTCCTACGAGCAGTACTTC
TRBJ2-7 | TRBV19 | once | TRBD1 | CASSSGQGSFYEQYF | TGTGCCAGTAGTTCTGGACAGGGGAGTTTCTACGAGCAGTACTTC
TRBJ1-1 | TRBV7-8 | once | TRBD1 | CASSRGQVNTEAFF | TGTGCCAGCAGCCGCGGACAGGTGAACACTGAAGCTTTCTTT
TRBJ1-1 | TRBV7-2 | . | . | CASSWTAGANTEAFF | TGTGCCAGCAGCTGGACCGCGGGGGCGAACACTGAAGCTTTCTTT
TRBJ1-6 | TRBV7-9 | . | TRBD1 | CASSPTGVYNSPLHF | TGTGCCAGCAGCCCCACAGGGGTCTATAATTCACCCCTCCACTTT
TRBJ1-4 | TRBV30 | once | . | CAWNGASNEKLFF | TGTGCCTGGAATGGGGCGTCTAATGAAAAACTGTTTTTT
TRBJ2-1 | TRBV9 | . | TRBD2 | CASSHPATHSGRGDNEQFF | TGTGCCAGCAGCCATCCAGCCACTCATAGCGGGAGAGGGGACAATGAGCAGTTCTTC
TRBJ2-5 | TRBV7-2 | . | TRBD2 | CASSLIVAGGGETQYF | TGTGCCAGCAGCTTAATCGTGGCGGGAGGTGGAGAGACCCAGTACTTC
TRBJ2-2 | TRBV7-3 | . | TRBD2 | CASSSGLAGGPRTGELFF | TGTGCCAGCAGCTCGGGACTAGCGGGGGGGCCTCGCACCGGGGAGCTGTTTTTT
TRBJ1-4 | TRBV12-3/TRBV12-4 | . | . | CASSVDTRKLFF | TGTGCCAGCAGCGTGGACACTCGGAAACTGTTTTTT
TRBJ2-7 | TRBV21-1 | . | . | CASSKRSPGLAGDKARYEQYF | TGTGCCAGCAGCAAGAGAAGTCCGGGACTAGCGGGAGATAAGGCAAGATATGAGCAGTACTTC
TRBJ2-1 | TRBV9 | . | TRBD2 | CASSVWGGNNEQFF | TGTGCCAGCAGCGTCTGGGGGGGGAACAATGAGCAGTTCTTC
TRBJ1-5 | TRBV5-8 | . | . | CASSRGTVNNQPQHF | TGTGCCAGCAGCCGCGGGACGGTTAACAATCAGCCCCAGCATTTT
TRBJ1-2 | TRBV27 | few | . | CASRPRAGAVGYTF | TGTGCCAGCAGGCCCCGAGCGGGGGCGGTTGGCTACACCTTC
TRBJ1-1 | TRBV11-2 | . | TRBD1 | CASSFDLRGRAFF | TGTGCCAGCAGCTTTGACTTAAGGGGGCGAGCTTTCTTT
TRBJ2-2 | TRBV14 | . | TRBD2 | CASSQGLANTGELFF | TGTGCCAGCAGCCAGGGACTAGCGAACACCGGGGAGCTGTTTTTT
TRBJ2-3 | TRBV19 | . | TRBD1 | CASSDRAGTDTQYF | TGTGCCAGTTCCGACAGGGCTGGCACAGATACGCAGTATTTT